A selection of T cell receptor beta chains follows, all from one sample in a study of blood T cell repertoires in COVID-19. Produced via immunoSEQ multiplex PCR; TCRdb's table is partial and in-frame only. The profile shows more than 200,000 clones, around 89% of them singletons. The sample taken for sequencing was peripheral blood. The receptors stem from a man aged 25-45 years with COVID-19, enrolled during active disease. Both conserved end residues are part of each CDR3. The order of the fields is J gene, D gene, V gene, CDR3 DNA, CDR3 protein. D genes are given only for firm matches.

j_call: TRBJ2-1; d_call: TRBD1; v_call: TRBV25-1; cdr3_nt: TGTGCCAGCGCCTCCGGGACAGGGAAGAATGAGCAGTTCTTC; cdr3_aa: CASASGTGKNEQFF
j_call: TRBJ2-3; d_call: -; v_call: TRBV7-2; cdr3_nt: TGTGCCAGCAGCTTAGAGTTTCTCAGCGCGGATACGCAGTATTTT; cdr3_aa: CASSLEFLSADTQYF
j_call: TRBJ2-7; d_call: TRBD1; v_call: TRBV12-3/TRBV12-4; cdr3_nt: TGTGCCAGCAGTCAGGACAGGGGGTACGAGCAGTACTTC; cdr3_aa: CASSQDRGYEQYF
j_call: TRBJ1-3; d_call: TRBD1; v_call: TRBV4-3; cdr3_nt: TGCGCCAGCAGCCAAGATTGGGGACAGCTCTCTGGAAACACCATATATTTT; cdr3_aa: CASSQDWGQLSGNTIYF
j_call: TRBJ1-1; d_call: TRBD1; v_call: TRBV10-2; cdr3_nt: TGCGCCAGCAGTCCGACAGGGCGCTCCTCAACCATGAACACTGAAGCTTTCTTT; cdr3_aa: CASSPTGRSSTMNTEAFF
j_call: TRBJ2-7; d_call: TRBD1; v_call: TRBV7-2; cdr3_nt: TGTGCCAGCAGACAGCGACAGGGGTCCTACGAGCAGTACTTC; cdr3_aa: CASRQRQGSYEQYF
j_call: TRBJ1-2; d_call: -; v_call: TRBV9; cdr3_nt: TGTGCCAGCAGCGTAGGCGAACCCTTGTATGGCTACACCTTC; cdr3_aa: CASSVGEPLYGYTF
j_call: TRBJ1-6; d_call: TRBD1; v_call: TRBV28; cdr3_nt: TGTGCCAGCAGGAGAGCGGACAGGGATAATTCACCCCTCCACTTT; cdr3_aa: CASRRADRDNSPLHF
j_call: TRBJ1-2; d_call: -; v_call: TRBV5-6; cdr3_nt: TGTGCCAGCAGCTTTGGGGGAGGGACGAACTATGGCTACACCTTC; cdr3_aa: CASSFGGGTNYGYTF
j_call: TRBJ1-5; d_call: TRBD1; v_call: TRBV2; cdr3_nt: TGTGCCAGCAGTACTCGACAGGGGAGGAATCAGCCCCAGCATTTT; cdr3_aa: CASSTRQGRNQPQHF
j_call: TRBJ1-6; d_call: -; v_call: TRBV11-2; cdr3_nt: TGTGCCAGCAGCTTAGGAGTGGGGCATAATTCACCCCTCCACTTT; cdr3_aa: CASSLGVGHNSPLHF
j_call: TRBJ1-2; d_call: -; v_call: TRBV29-1; cdr3_nt: TGCAGCGTTGCTAGTAGATTATATGGCTACACCTTC; cdr3_aa: CSVASRLYGYTF
j_call: TRBJ1-1; d_call: -; v_call: TRBV9; cdr3_nt: TGTGCCAGCAGCGCGACAGTTTTCACTGAAGCTTTCTTT; cdr3_aa: CASSATVFTEAFF
j_call: TRBJ1-4; d_call: -; v_call: TRBV4-2; cdr3_nt: TGTGCCAGCAGCCAACCAGGGCATCCGGAAAAACTGTTTTTT; cdr3_aa: CASSQPGHPEKLFF
j_call: TRBJ1-2; d_call: -; v_call: TRBV5-1; cdr3_nt: TGCGCCAGCAGCTTGGTACCGGGGGAGAACTATGGCTACACCTTC; cdr3_aa: CASSLVPGENYGYTF
j_call: TRBJ2-5; d_call: -; v_call: TRBV27; cdr3_nt: TGTGCCAGCAGTTTCAAAGAGACCCAGTACTTC; cdr3_aa: CASSFKETQYF